This TCR beta chain came from a study of regulatory T cells in long-lasting Graves disease. Study-level findings and limits: Study was limited to peripheral blood, excluding thyroid tissue.

The authors built TCR beta libraries using iRepertoire HTBI primers and Arm-PCR of CDR3 regions. MiXCR, run by TCRdb on the multiplex PCR reads, gives a single entry per CDR3 protein. Of around 460,000 distinct CDR3 sequences in the sample, 20% to 25% were seen once. Time point in this sample: persistent/refractory GD, antithyroid drugs over 5 years with positive TRAb. Isolated PBMC RNA provided the starting material for the TCR library. Graves' disease diagnoses used American Thyroid Association guidelines. Notes on this clonotype: The antigen remains unidentified.

The receptor was derived from a female donor with Graves disease. Material: peripheral blood mononuclear cells (PBMCs), obtained when the disease was refractory, from a patient treated with antithyroid drugs.

In DNA, the CDR3 is TGTGCCAGCAGCGCCGGGGACAGGGGAGGGGGTCCCTATGGCTACACCTTC. Translating gives CASSAGDRGGGPYGYTF. The gene calls are TRBV7-2 and TRBJ1-2; the match to TRBD1 covers 10 bases. This CDR3 is built from 17 residues. V dropped 5 bases and J dropped 4; count of bases not matched to a gene: 13. Germline CDR1 is SGHTA and CDR2 is FQGNSA.